These 12 T cell receptor beta chains were all obtained from the same sample, sequenced in a study of shared clonotypes between healthy human individuals. The assay was immunoSEQ multiplex PCR, and TCRdb's table has in-frame clones only and misses some. This table has some 1 million clones, around 76% appearing once. Sequenced sample: memory CD4+ T cells sorted from blood. Described subset: CD45RA-negative fraction. The receptors shown here come from a man aged 18 to 30 in good health.

This chain links TRBV11-2 with TRBJ2-3, with TRBD2 matching 14 bases. There are 17 residues in the CDR3. Germline values: CDR1 SGHAT, CDR2 FQNNGV. J was trimmed by 4 bases and V by 5 bases; bases with no gene match: 8. This CDR3 reads CASSGWTSGRNADTQYF. CDR3 nucleotide sequence: TGTGCCAGCAGCGGATGGACTAGCGGGAGGAATGCAGATACGCAGTATTTT. Based on the CDR3 plus reference TRBV11-2 and TRBJ2-3, the full variable domain is EAGVAQSPRYKIIEKRQSVAFWCNPISGHATLYWYQQILGQGPKLLIQFQNNGVVDDSQLPKDRFSAERLKGVDSTLKIQPAKLEDSAVYLCASSGWTSGRNADTQYFGPGTRLTVL.

The chain uses TRBV6-5 and TRBJ1-6, with D possibly matching TRBD1 (5 bases). CDR1 is MNHEY and CDR2 is SVGAGI in the germline V gene. The CDR3 contains 13 residues. Trimming removed 0 bases from V and 9 bases from J, with 6 bases in between. The CDR3 nucleotides read TGTGCCAGCAGTTACTCGGGGGTTTCACCCCTCCACTTT. Translation gives CASSYSGVSPLHF.

This clone has just one count. V and J are TRBV5-1 and TRBJ1-1, with 7 bases aligning to TRBD1. The germline gives CDR1 SGHRS, CDR2 YFSETQ. This CDR3 contains 15 residues. With 4 bases clipped from V and 1 base from J, the junction kept 7 bases outside the gene matches. The CDR3 region has the DNA TGCGCCAGCAGCAGACAGGGTTCGGGGAACACTGAAGCTTTCTTT. This codes for CASSRQGSGNTEAFF.

The chain joins TRBV2 to TRBJ2-5, with 7 bases matching TRBD2. V dropped 6 bases and J dropped 4; count of bases not matched to a gene: 8. CDR1 is SNHLY, CDR2 FYNNEI, per germline. The CDR3 sequence is 14 residues long. For the CDR3, the DNA is TGTGCCAGCAGGGCGCCTAGCGGTTTAGAGACCCAGTACTTC. Protein sequence: CASRAPSGLETQYF.

Many counts were recorded for this clone. The chain links TRBV11-1 to TRBJ2-5; tentative D call: TRBD1 (6 bases). Germline-derived CDR1 and CDR2 are SGHAT and FQDESV (reference sequence). The V end was cut by 7 bases, the J end by 2 bases, with 14 bases between. There are 14 residues in the CDR3. The CDR3 DNA follows: TGTGCCAGCACCACCACAGGGAAACAAGAGACCCAGTACTTC. This encodes CASTTTGKQETQYF.

This clone was seen a single time. This chain connects TRBV28 to TRBJ1-2; the match to TRBD1 covers 11 bases. CDR3 length: 18 amino acids. Germline loops: CDR1 MDHEN, CDR2 SYDVKM. With V trimmed by 3 bases and J by 0 bases, 9 bases remained unmatched. The CDR3 reads CASSLPTGTGGSNYGYTF. The DNA of the CDR3 is TGTGCCAGCAGTTTGCCAACCGGGACAGGGGGTTCTAACTATGGCTACACCTTC.

This chain connects TRBV7-8 to TRBJ1-1, with D possibly being TRBD1 (5 bases). The V and J ends lost 0 bases and 1 base respectively, with 18 bases between them. This CDR3 is 18 amino acids long. Germline V gene sequence: CDR1 SGHVS, CDR2 FQNEAQ. The CDR3 coding sequence is TGTGCCAGCAGCTTAGCGGGGACTCTACTCGCGGGGAACACTGAAGCTTTCTTT. The encoded protein is CASSLAGTLLAGNTEAFF.

This chain uses TRBV6-1 with TRBJ2-1; D is possibly TRBD2 (5 bases). V was clipped by 6 bases and J by 7 bases, with 16 bases between them. The germline CDR1 and CDR2 sequences are MNHNS and SASEGT. The CDR3 loop spans 14 amino acids. CDR3 nucleotide sequence: TGTGCCAGCAGAGACCTTGACTACTTAAATGAGCAGTTCTTC. Translating it yields CASRDLDYLNEQFF.

The CDR3 protein is CASSIGAGSGYTF. The CDR3 region has the DNA TGTGCCAGTAGTATAGGGGCAGGATCTGGCTACACCTTC. V and J are TRBV19 and TRBJ1-2; D is unclear. The CDR3 consists of 13 residues. The germline CDR1 and CDR2 sequences are LNHDA and SQIVND (reference sequence). V was clipped by 1 base and J by 7 bases, with 10 bases between them.

As for this clone: This CDR3 is also generated by other DNA sequences in the sample. The chain is built from TRBV11-3 and TRBJ2-2, with D unclear. In germline, CDR1 is SGHNT, CDR2 YENEEA. The ends were cut back, 1 base at V and 0 bases at J, with 9 bases in the middle. The CDR3 covers 16 residues. The CDR3 here is CASSLGSSSNTGELFF. The CDR3 DNA is TGTGCCAGCAGCTTAGGGTCCAGTTCGAACACCGGGGAGCTGTTTTTT.

This clone occurred once. The same CDR3 arises from other DNA sequences in this sample as well. This chain joins TRBV19 and TRBJ1-6; 8 bases are a match to TRBD1. The CDR3 is made up of 14 amino acids. The germline V gene encodes CDR1 LNHDA and CDR2 SQIVND (reference sequence). V trimming: 4 bases; J trimming: 5 bases; junction bases outside the gene matches: 1. This CDR3 is CASSTQGDNSPLHF. The DNA of the CDR3 is TGTGCCAGTAGTACACAGGGGGATAATTCACCCCTCCACTTT.

This clone showed up just once. Other DNA sequences from this sample encode an identical CDR3 as well. The chain couples TRBV28 to TRBJ2-5; TRBD2 aligns across 8 bases. The CDR3 contains 13 residues. Per the germline V gene, CDR1 is MDHEN and CDR2 is SYDVKM. Trimming cost V 6 bases and J 2 bases; bases outside gene matches: 2. The CDR3 protein is CASSRGGQETQYF. CDR3 DNA: TGTGCCAGCAGCCGGGGGGGACAAGAGACCCAGTACTTC.